The sequence of this T cell receptor (beta chain) was determined in a study of T cell repertoires in cytomegalovirus infection. TCRdb processed the reads anew with MiXCR; each CDR3 protein has one entry. The data contain around 710,000 distinct CDR3 sequences, 25% to 30% of them singletons. The ends were cut back, 0 bases at V and 1 base at J, with 7 bases in the middle. The CDR3 length is 15 residues. Germline CDR1 and CDR2: ENHRY and SYGVKD. In the case of this clonotype: The antigen remains unidentified.

This chain uses TRBV10-3 with TRBJ1-3; tentative D call: TRBD1 (6 bases). This specimen was cultured CD8+ T cells from PBMCs, taken from culture after CMV antigen stimulation. The source of this sequence is a human donor in good health (CMV status not recorded). Some clones in this sample may be carry-over from other donors' samples. The CDR3, as DNA: TGTGCCATCAGTGAGTCTCAGGGGTCTGGAAACACCATATATTTT. Protein product: CAISESQGSGNTIYF.